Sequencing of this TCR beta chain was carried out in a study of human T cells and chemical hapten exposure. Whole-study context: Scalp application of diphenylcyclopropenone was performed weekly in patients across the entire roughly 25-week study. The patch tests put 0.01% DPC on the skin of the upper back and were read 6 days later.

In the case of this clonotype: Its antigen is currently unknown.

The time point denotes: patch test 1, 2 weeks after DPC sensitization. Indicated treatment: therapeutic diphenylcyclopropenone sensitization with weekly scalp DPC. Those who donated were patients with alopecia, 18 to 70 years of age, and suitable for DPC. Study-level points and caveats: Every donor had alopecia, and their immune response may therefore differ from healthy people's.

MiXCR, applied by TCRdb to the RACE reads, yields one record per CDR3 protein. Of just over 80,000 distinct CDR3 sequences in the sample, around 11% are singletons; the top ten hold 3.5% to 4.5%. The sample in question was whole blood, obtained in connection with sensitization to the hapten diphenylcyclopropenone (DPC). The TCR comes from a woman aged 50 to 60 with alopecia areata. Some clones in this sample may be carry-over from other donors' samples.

The CDR3 loop reads CASSLTGLGNEQYF. CDR3 in DNA: TGTGCCAGTAGTTTGACAGGACTTGGGAACGAGCAGTACTTC. The chain uses TRBV19 and TRBJ2-7; D is possibly TRBD1 (6 bases). CDR3 length equals 14 residues. Trimming stripped 5 bases from V and 5 bases from J, with 16 bases between. CDR1 is LNHDA and CDR2 is SQIVND in the germline V gene (reference sequence).